This note documents a single TCR beta chain sequence. Its antigen is not identified. Assay used: immunoSEQ multiplex PCR; TCRdb lists only in-frame clones, some missing. The repertoire holds about 21,000 clones, with 78% as singletons. This CDR3 has 15 amino acids. CDR1 and CDR2 from the germline V gene are SGHVS and FNYEAQ. The V and J ends lost 1 base and 1 base respectively, with 9 bases between them. The data were obtained in a study of CD4+ T cells in melanoma. Notes on the study in general: Neoantigen-specific CD4+ T cells in melanoma reportedly had diverse differentiation states.

The sequence came from a human donor with melanoma. V and J are TRBV7-6 and TRBJ2-3; D remains ambiguous. CDR3 sequence reads: CASSLGVLRTDTQYF. The CDR3 coding sequence is TGTGCCAGCAGCTTAGGGGTTCTTCGCACAGATACGCAGTATTTT. Full variable domain (rest looked up from reference TRBV7-6 and TRBJ2-3): GAGVSQSPRYKVTKRGQDVALRCDPISGHVSLYWYRQALGQGPEFLTYFNYEAQQDKSGLPNDRFSAERPEGSISTLTIQRTEQRDSAMYRCASSLGVLRTDTQYFGPGTRLTVL.